The 26 T cell receptor beta chains reported below all come from one sample, sequenced in a study of cytomegalovirus exposure and HLA in healthy donors. The PCR ran on 60 Vbeta and 13 Jbeta primers. Profiled with immunoSEQ multiplex PCR; TCRdb holds only in-frame clones, not every one. Of 160,000 or so clones in the sample, 84% are singletons; the top ten hold more than 1.5%. Material for sequencing was PBMCs. The receptors were gathered from a man aged 18 to 35 in good health and CMV-seronegative.

This chain links TRBV4-1 with TRBJ2-7, with a tentative D call TRBD2 (6 bases). The CDR3 is made up of 15 amino acids. Germline loops: CDR1 MGHRA, CDR2 YSYEKL. V was clipped by 0 bases and J by 12 bases, with 21 bases between them. In nucleotides, the CDR3 is TGCGCCAGCAGCCAAGATACGGGGGTGAGGAGATCTCGGTACTTC. Its translation is CASSQDTGVRRSRYF.

The genes are TRBV7-6 and TRBJ1-2; D unresolved. The CDR3 runs 12 residues. CDR1 is SGHVS, CDR2 FNYEAQ, per germline. V lost 11 bases and J lost 2, with 12 bases in between. CDR3 residues: CAWRSGNYGYTF. For the CDR3, the DNA is TGTGCCTGGCGGAGTGGGAACTATGGCTACACCTTC.

A few counts support this clone. The chain employs TRBV19 and TRBJ1-5, with a tentative D call TRBD1 (5 bases). The CDR3 is 14 residues long. The germline V and J ends were trimmed by 4 bases and 3 bases, with 10 bases remaining between them. The germline gives CDR1 LNHDA, CDR2 SQIVND (reference sequence). Here the CDR3 reads CASSTDSDNQPQHF. CDR3 bases: TGTGCCAGTAGTACCGACAGCGACAATCAGCCCCAGCATTTT.

The J gene is TRBJ1-4, the V gene TRBV6-6, with a tentative D call TRBD1 (6 bases). CDR1 and CDR2 from the germline V gene are MNHNY and SVGAGI (reference sequence). V lost 5 bases and J 6 bases, leaving 13 bases between the germline ends. The CDR3 runs to 14 residues. Here the CDR3 reads CASSTGMGDEKLFF. The CDR3 nucleotides are TGTGCCAGCAGTACAGGGATGGGGGATGAAAAACTGTTTTTT.

The J gene is TRBJ2-2, the V gene TRBV27, with TRBD2 matching 10 bases. The CDR3 is 14 amino acids. Unmatched junction bases numbered 5, after V lost 6 bases and J lost 7 bases. The germline CDR1 and CDR2 sequences are MNHEY and SMNVEV (reference sequence). The CDR3 DNA follows: TGTGCCAGCAGGGCTAGCGGGAGCAACGGGGAGCTGTTTTTT. Protein: CASRASGSNGELFF.

This rearrangement joins TRBV5-1 to TRBJ2-7; perhaps TRBD1 as D (6 bases). Trimming removed 3 bases from V and 2 bases from J, with 15 bases in between. The CDR3 has 15 residues. The germline gives CDR1 SGHRS, CDR2 YFSETQ. CDR3: CASSSDPGQTYEQYF. CDR3 coding DNA: TGCGCCAGCAGCTCTGACCCGGGACAAACCTACGAGCAGTACTTC.

The chain employs TRBV5-1 and TRBJ1-3, with D perhaps matching TRBD1 (6 bases). CDR1 and CDR2 (germline): SGHRS, YFSETQ. The CDR3 has 18 amino acids. V lost 2 bases, J lost 2 bases, and 20 bases lay in between. CDR3 bases: TGCGCCAGCAGCTTAGGGGGTTTTTCGGACTTGGCTGGAAACACCATATATTTT. Its translation is CASSLGGFSDLAGNTIYF.

A note on this clone: This CDR3 is also generated by other DNA sequences in the sample. The V gene is TRBV28, the J gene TRBJ1-2, with D tentatively TRBD1 (6 bases). The V gene's germline CDR1 is MDHEN and CDR2 SYDVKM. The CDR3 loop spans 16 amino acids. Trimming took off 6 bases at V and 7 bases at J, with 24 bases between the two ends. The CDR3 loop is CASSRAGRQTGGGYTF. CDR3 DNA: TGTGCCAGCAGCAGGGCCGGTCGGCAGACAGGAGGTGGCTACACCTTC.

In nucleotides, the CDR3 is TGTGCTAGTGGTTTAGGGGACAGGCTGAACACTGAAGCTTTCTTT. Encoded protein: CASGLGDRLNTEAFF. This rearrangement joins TRBV12-5 to TRBJ1-1; 8 nucleotides agree with TRBD1. Germline CDR1 reads LGHNT; CDR2 reads FRNRAP. This CDR3 is built from 15 residues. Trimming at V came to 3 bases and at J to 0 bases, leaving 3 bases not matched to a gene.

CDR3 amino acids: CASSEDMNTEAFF. Written as DNA, the CDR3 is TGTGCCAGCAGTGAAGACATGAACACTGAAGCTTTCTTT. The chain recombines TRBV2 with TRBJ1-1; no reliable D call. CDR1 and CDR2 from the germline V gene are SNHLY and FYNNEI. This CDR3 has 13 residues. V was clipped by 1 base and J by 0 bases, with 3 bases between them.

The chain combines TRBV7-6 with TRBJ2-1; 10 bases match TRBD2. Trimming cost V 0 bases and J 0 bases; bases outside gene matches: 8. CDR1 is SGHVS, CDR2 FNYEAQ, per germline. The CDR3 has 19 residues. The CDR3 sequence: CASSLARSSGGSSYNEQFF. The CDR3 DNA is TGTGCCAGCAGCTTAGCAAGGTCTAGCGGGGGCTCCTCCTACAATGAGCAGTTCTTC. Filled out from reference TRBV7-6 and TRBJ2-1, the complete variable domain reads GAGVSQSPRYKVTKRGQDVALRCDPISGHVSLYWYRQALGQGPEFLTYFNYEAQQDKSGLPNDRFSAERPEGSISTLTIQRTEQRDSAMYRCASSLARSSGGSSYNEQFFGPGTRLTVL.

This chain uses TRBV11-2 with TRBJ2-5; tentative D call: TRBD2 (6 bases). V was shortened by 3 bases and J by 2 bases, with 13 bases between the two germline ends. The CDR3 contains 15 residues. Germline V gene data show CDR1 as SGHAT and CDR2 as FQNNGV. The DNA for the CDR3 is TGTGCCAGCAGCTTGCCTCATGGGGGGCAAGAGACCCAGTACTTC. Translation: CASSLPHGGQETQYF. The full variable domain, with the rest looked up from reference TRBV11-2 and TRBJ2-5, is EAGVAQSPRYKIIEKRQSVAFWCNPISGHATLYWYQQILGQGPKLLIQFQNNGVVDDSQLPKDRFSAERLKGVDSTLKIQPAKLEDSAVYLCASSLPHGGQETQYFGPGTRLLVL.

The chain combines TRBV19 with TRBJ1-1; possible D gene TRBD1, 6 bases. V gave up 5 bases and J gave up 5 bases, with 21 bases separating them. There are 16 residues in the CDR3. CDR1 is LNHDA, CDR2 SQIVND, per germline (reference sequence). CDR3 protein: CASSPRGGSLGTEAFF. In DNA, the CDR3 is TGTGCCAGTAGTCCCAGAGGGGGATCCCTGGGGACTGAAGCTTTCTTT. The full variable domain, in which reference TRBV19 and TRBJ1-1 provide the parts outside the CDR3, is DGGITQSPKYLFRKEGQNVTLSCEQNLNHDAMYWYRQDPGQGLRLIYYSQIVNDFQKGDIAEGYSVSREKKESFPLTVTSAQKNPTAFYLCASSPRGGSLGTEAFFGQGTRLTVV.

V gene TRBV6-1 combines with J gene TRBJ2-7, with 7 positions matching TRBD2. J lost 6 bases, V lost 0 bases, and 8 bases had no gene match. Germline V gene data show CDR1 as MNHNS and CDR2 as SASEGT. CDR3 length equals 15 residues. The CDR3 coding sequence is TGTGCCAGCAGTGAAGCGGCTAGCGGCCTTTTCGAGCAGTACTTC. Translating it yields CASSEAASGLFEQYF.

The chain has TRBV5-1 and TRBJ1-1, with unresolved D. The length of the CDR3 is 14 residues. The germline gives CDR1 SGHRS, CDR2 YFSETQ. V gave up 0 bases and J gave up 2 bases, with 8 bases separating them. The CDR3 DNA reads TGCGCCAGCAGCTTGGGGGCAGTAAACACTGAAGCTTTCTTT. It codes for CASSLGAVNTEAFF.

The gene calls are TRBV9 and TRBJ2-3; 7 bases map to TRBD2. CDR1 is SGDLS and CDR2 is YYNGEE in the germline V gene. The junction had 4 bases not matched to a gene; V was cut back by 1 base and J by 5 bases. This CDR3 comprises 14 residues. The CDR3 reads CASSVRGRVDTQYF. The CDR3 bases are TGTGCCAGCAGCGTAAGAGGGAGGGTAGATACGCAGTATTTT.

The CDR3 DNA follows: TGTGCCAGCAGCGTAGCTAGCGGGAGGGCCCTCCGATTTGATGAGCAGTTCTTC. It specifies CASSVASGRALRFDEQFF. The chain employs TRBV9 and TRBJ2-1, with 12 bases that match TRBD2. V lost 0 bases and J lost 8; bases outside the gene matches: 12. The CDR3 spans 18 residues. Germline V gene data show CDR1 as SGDLS and CDR2 as YYNGEE.

This chain links TRBV9 with TRBJ2-2; 12 bases fit TRBD2. The CDR3 covers 18 residues. Germline CDR1 SGDLS, CDR2 YYNGEE. V was clipped by 0 bases and J by 1 base; unmatched bases: 4. The CDR3 spells CASSVDTSGGWNTGELFF. In DNA, the CDR3 is TGTGCCAGCAGCGTAGATACTAGCGGGGGGTGGAACACCGGGGAGCTGTTTTTT.

J is TRBJ2-2 and V is TRBV7-9; D possibly corresponds to TRBD2 (6 bases). The V gene's germline CDR1 is SEHNR and CDR2 FQNEAQ (reference sequence). This CDR3 is built from 18 residues. Trimming left V 1 base short and J 10 bases short, with 25 bases between. The CDR3 DNA reads TGTGCCAGCAGCTTAGTTGGGGACTCAACTAGCCTTTCATCGGAGCTGTTTTTT. Encoded protein: CASSLVGDSTSLSSELFF.

The genes are TRBV4-3 and TRBJ2-3; 7 positions match TRBD2. Trimming at V came to 1 base and at J to 2 bases, leaving 9 bases not matched to a gene. The length of the CDR3 is 17 residues. Per the germline V gene, CDR1 is LGHNA and CDR2 is YSLEER. The CDR3 loop is CASSQVVEGGVTDTQYF. In DNA form, the CDR3 reads TGCGCCAGCAGCCAAGTGGTAGAGGGAGGGGTCACAGATACGCAGTATTTT.

CDR3 protein: CASSPLPSGGLNTEAFF. The CDR3 coding sequence is TGTGCCAGCTCACCTTTGCCGTCGGGAGGCCTGAACACTGAAGCTTTCTTT. The chain employs TRBV18 and TRBJ1-1; no clear D. Germline-derived CDR1 and CDR2 are KGHSH and LQKENI. CDR3 length: 17 amino acids. V lost 3 bases and J 0 bases, leaving 17 bases between the germline ends.

J is TRBJ2-5 and V is TRBV5-1; a possible D gene is TRBD2 (6 bases). This CDR3 spans 14 amino acids. Germline values: CDR1 SGHRS, CDR2 YFSETQ. Trimming shortened V by 0 bases and J by 5 bases, and 11 bases separated the two germline ends. CDR3 amino acids: CASSLVSGRETQYF. The CDR3 nucleotides read TGCGCCAGCAGCTTGGTGTCAGGGAGGGAGACCCAGTACTTC.

The chain combines TRBV7-9 with TRBJ2-1; 15 nucleotides agree with TRBD2. The CDR3 has 17 amino acids. CDR1 is SEHNR and CDR2 is FQNEAQ in the germline V gene (reference sequence). J was trimmed by 10 bases and V by 4 bases; bases with no gene match: 11. CDR3 in DNA: TGTGCCAGCAGCTATGGACTAGCGGGGGGGTCGAATATGGAGCAGTTCTTC. This codes for CASSYGLAGGSNMEQFF.

This clone was counted once. The chain carries TRBV6-1 and TRBJ2-7, with D possibly TRBD1 on 6 matching bases. Between the trimmed V and J ends, which lost 3 bases and 2 bases, there was a span of 20 bases. CDR1 is MNHNS and CDR2 is SASEGT in the germline V gene. The CDR3 is 17 residues long. CDR3 in amino acids: CASSDGVQQGPPYEQYF. The CDR3, as DNA: TGTGCCAGCAGTGACGGAGTTCAACAGGGCCCTCCCTACGAGCAGTACTTC.

The chain combines TRBV27 with TRBJ2-3, with TRBD2 identical over 11 bases. Germline CDR1 reads MNHEY; CDR2 reads SMNVEV (reference sequence). The CDR3 is 14 residues long. Losses at the gene ends were 5 bases for V and 9 bases for J; bases not matched to a gene: 7. The CDR3 loop is CASSASGGSGTQYF. The CDR3, as DNA: TGTGCCAGCAGTGCTAGCGGGGGGTCCGGAACGCAGTATTTT.

The chain employs TRBV11-2 and TRBJ1-2; D is perhaps TRBD1 (6 bases). CDR3 length equals 15 residues. Germline V CDR1 and CDR2: SGHAT, FQNNGV. V gave up 1 base and J gave up 4 bases, with 13 bases separating them. For the CDR3, the DNA is TGTGCCAGCAGCTTAGCCCCCAGGGGCTCCTATGGCTACACCTTC. Amino acid sequence: CASSLAPRGSYGYTF. The complete variable domain, with remaining parts taken from reference TRBV11-2 and TRBJ1-2, reads EAGVAQSPRYKIIEKRQSVAFWCNPISGHATLYWYQQILGQGPKLLIQFQNNGVVDDSQLPKDRFSAERLKGVDSTLKIQPAKLEDSAVYLCASSLAPRGSYGYTFGSGTRLTVV.